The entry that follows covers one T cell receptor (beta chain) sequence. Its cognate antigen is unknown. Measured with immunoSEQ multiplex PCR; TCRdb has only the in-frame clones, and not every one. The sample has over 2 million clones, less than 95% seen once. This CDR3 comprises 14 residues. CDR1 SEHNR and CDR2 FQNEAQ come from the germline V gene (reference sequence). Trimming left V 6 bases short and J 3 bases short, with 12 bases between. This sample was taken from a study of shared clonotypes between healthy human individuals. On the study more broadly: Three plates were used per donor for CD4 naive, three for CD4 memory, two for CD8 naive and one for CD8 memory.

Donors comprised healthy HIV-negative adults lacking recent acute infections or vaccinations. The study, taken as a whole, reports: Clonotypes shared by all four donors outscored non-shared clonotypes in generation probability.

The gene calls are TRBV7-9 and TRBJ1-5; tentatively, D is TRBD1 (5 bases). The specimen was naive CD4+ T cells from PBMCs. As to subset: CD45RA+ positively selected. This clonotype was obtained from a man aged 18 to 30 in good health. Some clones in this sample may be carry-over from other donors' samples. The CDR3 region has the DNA TGTGCCAGCAGTTATGACAGCCACAATCAGCCCCAGCATTTT. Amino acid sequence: CASSYDSHNQPQHF.